What follows describes a single T cell receptor (beta chain). Data came from immunoSEQ multiplex PCR; TCRdb stores just in-frame clones and leaves some out. The sample has about 81,000 clones, about nine tenths seen once; the top ten hold under 2.5%. This entry is derived from a study of blood T cell repertoires in COVID-19. At the level of the study: Specimens from acute and convalescent COVID-19 originated in the United States, Italy and Spain. Sources were T cells, B-cell-depleted T cells, or PBMCs; the material itself was cDNA or gDNA.

The germline V gene has CDR1 KGHSH and CDR2 LQKENI. The CDR3 extends over 15 amino acids. V dropped 1 base and J dropped 7; count of bases not matched to a gene: 4. The sample taken for sequencing was peripheral blood. This clonotype was sampled from a woman aged 45-59 years in a cohort sampled during active COVID-19. The genes are TRBV18 and TRBJ1-6, with 7 bases aligning to TRBD1. CDR3 in amino acids: CASSPRGTENSPLHF. DNA of the CDR3: TGTGCCAGCTCACCACGAGGGACAGAGAATTCACCCCTCCACTTT.